A single sample is the source of the 29 T cell receptor beta chains below, sequenced in a study of T cell responses to AZD1222 COVID-19 vaccine. Libraries were prepared by immunoSEQ multiplex PCR; TCRdb keeps only in-frame clonotypes and omits some of them. The sample has around 78,000 clones, roughly 86% seen once. Sequenced material: peripheral blood, taken on day 0 of MenACWY control vaccination. Receptors were obtained from an adult in good health.

The chain is built from TRBV7-6 and TRBJ2-1, with TRBD2 matching 8 bases. J was trimmed by 2 bases and V by 5 bases; bases with no gene match: 5. Germline V CDR1 and CDR2: SGHVS, FNYEAQ. CDR3 length equals 15 residues. CDR3 sequence (DNA): TGTGCCAGCAGCCTACTAGCGGTAACCTACAATGAGCAGTTCTTC. Its translation is CASSLLAVTYNEQFF.

This CDR3 reads CASINYRAATEAFF. The CDR3 nucleotides are TGTGCCAGCATTAACTACAGGGCCGCGACTGAAGCTTTCTTT. The gene calls are TRBV6-6 and TRBJ1-1; tentatively, D is TRBD1 (6 bases). CDR3 size: 14 residues. The V gene lost 7 bases and the J gene lost 5 bases, with 17 bases spanning the gap. Germline V gene data show CDR1 as MNHNY and CDR2 as SVGAGI (reference sequence).

This clone was observed a single time. V gene TRBV6-5 combines with J gene TRBJ2-4, with D perhaps TRBD1 or TRBD2 (5 bases each). This CDR3 contains 13 residues. With 11 bases removed from V and 0 bases from J, the gap between germline ends came to 11 bases. The germline V gene has CDR1 MNHEY and CDR2 SVGAGI. The CDR3 reads CAVGTAAKNIQYF. DNA for the CDR3: TGTGCCGTAGGGACCGCAGCCAAAAACATTCAGTACTTC.

This sequence joins TRBV10-2 and TRBJ1-2, with D unresolved. Deletions cut 2 bases from V and 4 bases from J, with 11 bases between. CDR3 size: 14 residues. Germline CDR1 and CDR2: WSHSY and SAAADI. This chain's CDR3 is CASSEAGIFYGYTF. The CDR3 DNA is TGCGCCAGCAGTGAGGCAGGAATTTTCTATGGCTACACCTTC.

This clone was recorded only once. This CDR3 is CASSQVGGGLATEAFF. CDR3 bases: TGTGCCAGCAGCCAAGTGGGAGGGGGCTTGGCCACTGAAGCTTTCTTT. This sequence joins TRBV14 and TRBJ1-1, with 7 bases that match TRBD1. The length of the CDR3 is 16 residues. Germline V gene data show CDR1 as SGHDN and CDR2 as FVKESK. V was pared by 1 base and J by 4 bases, with 9 bases of the junction left unmatched. The full variable domain, completed using reference TRBV14 and TRBJ1-1, is EAGVTQFPSHSVIEKGQTVTLRCDPISGHDNLYWYRRVMGKEIKFLLHFVKESKQDESGMPNNRFLAERTGGTYSTLKVQPAELEDSGVYFCASSQVGGGLATEAFFGQGTRLTVV.

This clone was seen a single time. The rearrangement uses TRBV7-8 and TRBJ2-7; 9 bases agree with TRBD1. Germline V gene data show CDR1 as SGHVS and CDR2 as FQNEAQ. This CDR3 is 15 amino acids long. The V and J ends lost 3 bases and 4 bases, in that order; junction bases with no gene match: 7. The CDR3 loop is CASSLAGTGSYEQYF. CDR3 coding DNA: TGTGCCAGCAGCTTGGCCGGGACAGGGTCTTACGAGCAGTACTTC.

The V and J genes are TRBV6-5 and TRBJ2-1, with TRBD1 as a possible D gene (5 bases). V lost 1 base and J lost 5, with 12 bases in between. Germline loops: CDR1 MNHEY, CDR2 SVGAGI. The CDR3 totals 15 residues. In DNA, the CDR3 is TGTGCCAGCAGTTACTGGGCAGGGCCCGACAATGAGCAGTTCTTC. Protein: CASSYWAGPDNEQFF.

This chain connects TRBV5-1 to TRBJ1-4; D possibly corresponds to TRBD1 (5 bases). Germline CDR1 is SGHRS and CDR2 is YFSETQ. V lost 4 bases and J lost 12, with 16 bases in between. The CDR3 consists of 13 residues. CDR3 in DNA: TGCGCCAGCAGCCCAGGGACCTTTGGGGAACTGTTTTTT. Translating it yields CASSPGTFGELFF.

The rearrangement links TRBV25-1 to TRBJ2-5; D gene ambiguous. Trimming removed 0 bases from V and 3 bases from J, with 17 bases in between. The CDR3 is 17 amino acids. CDR1 MGHDK and CDR2 SYGVNS come from the germline V gene. In DNA, the CDR3 is TGTGCCAGCAGTGAATATGGCCTACGTCAACTCAAAGAGACCCAGTACTTC. Protein product: CASSEYGLRQLKETQYF.

V gene TRBV9 combines with J gene TRBJ1-2, with D uncertain. The CDR3 runs 14 residues. Germline values: CDR1 SGDLS, CDR2 YYNGEE. Between the trimmed V and J ends, which lost 3 bases and 3 bases, there was a span of 12 bases. The CDR3 DNA reads as TGTGCCAGCAGCGACCCTACGGGTTACTATGGCTACACCTTC. It yields the protein CASSDPTGYYGYTF.

V usage is TRBV3-1 (or the pseudogene TRBV3-2) and J usage is TRBJ2-4; D remains ambiguous. CDR1 is LGHDT, CDR2 YNNKEL, per germline (reference sequence). CDR3 length: 14 amino acids. Deletions cut 4 bases from V and 1 base from J, with 8 bases between. The CDR3 DNA reads TGTGCCAGCAGCCCGAGGCCCGCCAAAAACATTCAGTACTTC. This codes for CASSPRPAKNIQYF.

This chain joins TRBV9 and TRBJ2-3; 14 bases match TRBD2. The CDR3 extends over 17 amino acids. After removal of 3 bases from V and 2 bases from J, the junction contained 5 bases not matched to a gene. Germline CDR1 and CDR2: SGDLS and YYNGEE. The chain's CDR3 is CASSDGLAGGVTDTQYF. The CDR3, as DNA: TGTGCCAGCAGCGACGGACTAGCGGGGGGCGTCACAGATACGCAGTATTTT. Based on the CDR3 plus reference TRBV9 and TRBJ2-3, the full variable domain is DSGVTQTPKHLITATGQRVTLRCSPRSGDLSVYWYQQSLDQGLQFLIQYYNGEERAKGNILERFSAQQFPDLHSELNLSSLELGDSALYFCASSDGLAGGVTDTQYFGPGTRLTVL.

The chain carries TRBV9 and TRBJ2-5; 7 nucleotides agree with TRBD2. CDR3 size: 14 residues. Germline CDR1 is SGDLS and CDR2 is YYNGEE. V dropped 4 bases and J dropped 2; count of bases not matched to a gene: 5. DNA for the CDR3: TGTGCCAGCAGCTTCCGGGACTATCAAGAGACCCAGTACTTC. Translation gives CASSFRDYQETQYF.

The V and J genes are TRBV18 and TRBJ1-1; no definite D call. This CDR3 contains 14 residues. The germline CDR1 and CDR2 sequences are KGHSH and LQKENI. Trimming took off 3 bases at V and 6 bases at J, with 14 bases between the two ends. The CDR3 nucleotides are TGTGCCAGCTCACCCGCCAGAGGGTGGCCTGAAGCTTTCTTT. Amino acid sequence: CASSPARGWPEAFF.

The chain combines TRBV10-2 with TRBJ1-2; 9 bases align to TRBD1. V was clipped by 0 bases and J by 4 bases; unmatched bases: 3. CDR1 and CDR2 from the germline V gene are WSHSY and SAAADI. This CDR3 spans 15 amino acids. The CDR3 DNA sequence: TGCGCCAGCAGTGAGTCACAGGGGGCAAGCTATGGCTACACCTTC. It translates to CASSESQGASYGYTF.

This clone turned up a few times. The CDR3 region has the DNA TGTGCCATCAGTGCTCCGGGACAGAGCTCTGGAAACACCATATATTTT. The encoded protein is CAISAPGQSSGNTIYF. The rearrangement joins TRBV10-3 to TRBJ1-3; the match to TRBD1 covers 7 bases. This CDR3 has 16 residues. Germline-derived CDR1 and CDR2 are ENHRY and SYGVKD. V shed 4 bases, J shed 0 bases, and the junction held 6 bases outside the gene matches.

The J gene is TRBJ1-2, the V gene TRBV11-2; TRBD1 might be the D (5 bases). The CDR3 loop spans 14 amino acids. In germline, CDR1 is SGHAT, CDR2 FQNNGV. With 5 bases removed from V and 3 bases from J, the gap between germline ends came to 13 bases. For the CDR3, the DNA is TGTGCCAGCAGCCCGGGGGGTCGGGACTATGGCTACACCTTC. Amino acid sequence: CASSPGGRDYGYTF.

The genes are TRBV19 and TRBJ1-1; the D gene is possibly TRBD1 (6 bases). V was clipped by 1 base and J by 7 bases, with 13 bases between them. Germline CDR1 and CDR2: LNHDA and SQIVND (reference sequence). The CDR3 spans 14 residues. CDR3 bases: TGTGCCAGTAGTATAGGGCGGGGGGCTGGTGAAGCTTTCTTT. Translated: CASSIGRGAGEAFF.

This clone was found once. Here the CDR3 DNA reads TGTGCCAGCAGTTACTCATGGGGGGAGGATAATTCACCCCTCCACTTT. Its protein product is CASSYSWGEDNSPLHF. The V gene is TRBV6-5, the J gene TRBJ1-6; D is possibly TRBD1 (5 bases). The germline gives CDR1 MNHEY, CDR2 SVGAGI. CDR3 length: 16 amino acids. V was trimmed by 0 bases and J by 5 bases, leaving 11 bases between them.

The rearrangement uses TRBV6-1 and TRBJ2-1, with a tentative D call TRBD2 (6 bases). Per germline, CDR1 MNHNS and CDR2 SASEGT. Trimming stripped 2 bases from V and 4 bases from J, with 15 bases between. The CDR3 consists of 16 residues. Here the CDR3 DNA reads TGTGCCAGCAGTGAAAAAGGACTATCTATGTACAATGAGCAGTTCTTC. Its protein product is CASSEKGLSMYNEQFF.

This clone was found once. The chain recombines TRBV6-5 with TRBJ2-1; tentative D call: TRBD1 (5 bases). Per germline, CDR1 MNHEY and CDR2 SVGAGI. The length of the CDR3 is 14 residues. The germline V and J ends were trimmed by 2 bases and 6 bases, with 11 bases remaining between them. This CDR3 reads CASSYVAQGNEQFF. The DNA of the CDR3 is TGTGCCAGCAGTTACGTGGCTCAGGGCAATGAGCAGTTCTTC.

The chain links TRBV9 to TRBJ1-1; no definite D call. Germline lookup yields CDR1 SGDLS and CDR2 YYNGEE. There are 13 residues in the CDR3. Between the trimmed V and J ends, which lost 3 bases and 3 bases, there was a span of 9 bases. The CDR3 is CASSADGYTEAFF. The CDR3 DNA reads as TGTGCCAGCAGCGCCGACGGTTACACTGAAGCTTTCTTT.

This chain joins TRBV11-2 and TRBJ2-7, with TRBD1 matching over 7 bases. Trimming took 2 bases from V and 5 from J; bases not matched to a gene: 12. This CDR3 has 16 residues. Germline V gives CDR1 SGHAT, CDR2 FQNNGV. The CDR3 DNA follows: TGTGCCAGCAGCTTACGAGGGACGGGACAGATAAACGAGCAGTACTTC. Translated, it gives CASSLRGTGQINEQYF.

CDR3 bases: TGTGCCAGCAGCTTGGACAACATGAACACTGAAGCTTTCTTT. Translating gives CASSLDNMNTEAFF. This sequence joins TRBV5-6 and TRBJ1-1; D is ambiguous. Germline lookup yields CDR1 SGHDT and CDR2 YYEEEE. The CDR3 runs to 14 residues. Trimming removed 0 bases from V and 0 bases from J, with 6 bases in between.

This chain connects TRBV5-1 to TRBJ1-1; D gene ambiguous. This CDR3 region has 14 residues. V lost 1 base and J 0 bases, leaving 7 bases between the germline ends. Germline-derived CDR1 and CDR2 are SGHRS and YFSETQ. CDR3 nucleotide sequence: TGCGCCAGCAGCTTGTATAGTGTGAACACTGAAGCTTTCTTT. This sequence encodes CASSLYSVNTEAFF.

The chain couples TRBV3-1 (or the pseudogene TRBV3-2) to TRBJ2-1, with TRBD2 identical over 11 bases. With V trimmed by 3 bases and J by 6 bases, 7 bases remained unmatched. The CDR3 runs to 16 residues. Per the germline V gene, CDR1 is LGHDT and CDR2 is YNNKEL (reference sequence). For the CDR3, the DNA is TGTGCCAGCAGCCATACGGCTAGCGGGGGGCTCAATGAGCAGTTCTTC. Translating it yields CASSHTASGGLNEQFF.

A few counts support this clone. V usage is TRBV29-1 and J usage is TRBJ1-1; D is ambiguous. V shed 7 bases and J shed 1 base, with 10 bases lying between them. The CDR3 length is 12 residues. CDR1 and CDR2 from the germline V gene are SQVTM and ANQGSEA. The CDR3 DNA is TGCAGCGCCTCGTTAGGGAACACTGAAGCTTTCTTT. Translated, it gives CSASLGNTEAFF. Combining the CDR3 with reference TRBV29-1 and TRBJ1-1 gives the whole variable domain SAVISQKPSRDICQRGTSLTIQCQVDSQVTMMFWYRQQPGQSLTLIATANQGSEATYESGFVIDKFPISRPNLTFSTLTVSNMSPEDSSIYLCSASLGNTEAFFGQGTRLTVV.

The chain joins TRBV6-5 to TRBJ1-2; TRBD1 matches at 8 bases. V gave up 6 bases and J gave up 6 bases; unmatched junction bases: 9. CDR3 length: 14 amino acids. Germline loops: CDR1 MNHEY, CDR2 SVGAGI. CDR3 sequence reads: CASRETGVQNGYTF. The CDR3 DNA reads TGTGCCAGCAGGGAGACAGGGGTGCAGAATGGCTACACCTTC.

The chain has TRBV6-2 or TRBV6-3 and TRBJ1-6; possibly TRBD1 for D (6 bases). V was pared by 5 bases and J by 2 bases, with 10 bases between. This CDR3 is built from 15 residues. Per the germline V gene, CDR1 is MNHEY and CDR2 is SVGEGT. The DNA of the CDR3 is TGTGCCAGCAGTGACAGGTTGACCTATAATTCACCCCTCCACTTT. The encoded protein is CASSDRLTYNSPLHF.